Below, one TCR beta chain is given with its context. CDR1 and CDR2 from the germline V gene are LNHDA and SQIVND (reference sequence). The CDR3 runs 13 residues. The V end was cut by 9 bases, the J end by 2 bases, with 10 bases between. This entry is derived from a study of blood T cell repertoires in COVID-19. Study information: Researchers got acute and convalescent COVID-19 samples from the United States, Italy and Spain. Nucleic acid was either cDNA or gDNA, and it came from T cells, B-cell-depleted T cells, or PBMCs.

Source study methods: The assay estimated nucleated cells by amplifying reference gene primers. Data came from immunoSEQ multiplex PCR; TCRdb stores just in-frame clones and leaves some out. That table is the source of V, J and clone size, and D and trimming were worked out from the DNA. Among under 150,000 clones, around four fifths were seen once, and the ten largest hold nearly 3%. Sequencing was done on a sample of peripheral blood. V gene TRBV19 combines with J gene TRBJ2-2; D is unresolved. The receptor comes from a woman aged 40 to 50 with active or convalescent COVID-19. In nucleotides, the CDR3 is TGTGCCAGCTTCTGGCCAAACACCGGGGAGCTGTTTTTT. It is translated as CASFWPNTGELFF.